The 26 T cell receptor beta chains in this list originate from one sample, sequenced in a study of blood T cells in healthy people across ages. A second roughly 6 to 12 cycle PCR used barcoded and J-beta primers. Using its own MiXCR run on the 5' RACE reads, TCRdb lists one record per CDR3 protein. This sample has hundreds of thousands of distinct CDR3 sequences, with approximately 29% found just once. Sequenced: blood. These receptors came from a woman of 80 years or more in good health.

There are many counts of this clonotype. The rearrangement uses TRBV6-1 and TRBJ1-2; TRBD1 matches at 8 bases. The CDR3 runs 15 residues. Per the germline V gene, CDR1 is MNHNS and CDR2 is SASEGT. Trimming took 6 bases from V and 4 from J; bases not matched to a gene: 10. The CDR3 DNA is TGTGCCAGCAGAGAAAACAGGGGGAGGAGCTATGGCTACACCTTC. It codes for CASRENRGRSYGYTF.

This clonotype was found many times. CDR3 residues: CASSLAGGMATYEQYF. The DNA for the CDR3 is TGTGCCAGCAGCTTAGCGGGGGGGATGGCAACCTACGAGCAGTACTTC. V is TRBV7-2 and J is TRBJ2-7, with 7 bases aligning to TRBD2. The germline V gene encodes CDR1 SGHTA and CDR2 FQGNSA. The CDR3 covers 16 residues. The J segment lost 2 bases and the V segment lost 0 bases, leaving 7 bases of the junction unmatched. Full variable domain (outside the CDR3, taken from reference TRBV7-2 and TRBJ2-7): GAGVSQSPSNKVTEKGKDVELRCDPISGHTALYWYRQSLGQGLEFLIYFQGNSAPDKSGLPSDRFSAERTGGSVSTLTIQRTQQEDSAVYLCASSLAGGMATYEQYFGPGTRLTVT.

The V call is TRBV3-1, the J call TRBJ2-7, with TRBD1 identical over 7 bases. Germline V lookup: CDR1 LGHDT, CDR2 YNNKEL (reference sequence). There are 15 residues in the CDR3. With V trimmed by 3 bases and J by 2 bases, 7 bases remained unmatched. CDR3 amino acids: CASSHTTGPTYEQYF. The CDR3 DNA follows: TGTGCCAGCAGCCATACGACAGGGCCGACCTACGAGCAGTACTTC.

This clonotype was seen at least ten times. This sequence joins TRBV7-6 and TRBJ2-3; D perhaps matches TRBD1 (6 bases). V gave up 3 bases and J gave up 0 bases, with 7 bases separating them. CDR1 SGHVS and CDR2 FNYEAQ come from the germline V gene. This CDR3 region has 14 residues. The CDR3 bases are TGTGCCAGCAGCTTGGGACACAGCACAGATACGCAGTATTTT. This encodes CASSLGHSTDTQYF. Looking up the rest from reference TRBV7-6 and TRBJ2-3 gives the full variable domain: GAGVSQSPRYKVTKRGQDVALRCDPISGHVSLYWYRQALGQGPEFLTYFNYEAQQDKSGLPNDRFSAERPEGSISTLTIQRTEQRDSAMYRCASSLGHSTDTQYFGPGTRLTVL.

V is TRBV7-2 and J is TRBJ2-5, with D unclear. Germline CDR1 and CDR2: SGHTA and FQGNSA. CDR3 size: 12 residues. With 0 bases removed from V and 9 bases from J, the gap between germline ends came to 8 bases. The CDR3 reads CASSLAGWAQYF. The CDR3, as DNA: TGTGCCAGCAGCTTAGCGGGCTGGGCCCAGTACTTC.

CDR3 protein: CASSQLTGGWDDEQFF. Written as DNA, the CDR3 is TGTGCCAGCAGCCAACTGACGGGGGGCTGGGACGATGAGCAGTTCTTC. The chain joins TRBV4-2 to TRBJ2-1, with D perhaps matching TRBD2 (7 bases). V lost 2 bases, J lost 8 bases, and 19 bases lay in between. Germline V lookup: CDR1 LGHNA, CDR2 YNFKEQ. The CDR3 runs to 16 residues.

This clonotype came up a few times. The rearrangement uses TRBV28 and TRBJ1-2; a weak D match, TRBD1 (5 bases). Germline-derived CDR1 and CDR2 are MDHEN and SYDVKM. This CDR3 comprises 13 residues. V was cut by 8 bases and J by 5 bases, with 15 bases left in between. CDR3 sequence reads: CASQRGLTYGYTF. Here the CDR3 DNA reads TGTGCCAGCCAGAGGGGACTGACTTATGGCTACACCTTC.

The V gene is TRBV5-6, the J gene TRBJ1-1; maybe TRBD1 (6 bases). V was shortened by 2 bases and J by 11 bases, with 16 bases between the two germline ends. CDR1 SGHDT and CDR2 YYEEEE come from the germline V gene. This CDR3 has 13 amino acids. Here the CDR3 DNA reads TGTGCCAGCAGCTTTGCCGGGGGGGGCGAGGCTTTCTTT. Its translation is CASSFAGGGEAFF. Using reference TRBV5-6 and TRBJ1-1 for the parts outside the CDR3, the full variable domain is DAGVTQSPTHLIKTRGQQVTLRCSPKSGHDTVSWYQQALGQGPQFIFQYYEEEERQRGNFPDRFSGHQFPNYSSELNVNALLLGDSALYLCASSFAGGGEAFFGQGTRLTVV.

This clonotype has a handful of counts. The V and J genes are TRBV9 and TRBJ1-4, with TRBD1 as a possible D gene (6 bases). Per the germline V gene, CDR1 is SGDLS and CDR2 is YYNGEE. The CDR3 is made up of 16 amino acids. The ends were cut back, 0 bases at V and 5 bases at J, with 14 bases in the middle. The CDR3 loop is CASSVGQATVNEKLFF. The CDR3 DNA sequence: TGTGCCAGCAGCGTAGGACAGGCGACGGTAAATGAAAAACTGTTTTTT.

The chain is built from TRBV20-1 and TRBJ2-5, with 8 bases that match TRBD2. Per the germline V gene, CDR1 is DFQATT and CDR2 is SNEGSKA (reference sequence). This CDR3 comprises 15 residues. Unmatched junction bases numbered 6, after V lost 1 base and J lost 2 bases. The CDR3 nucleotides read TGCAGTGCTAGAGTGGCGGGGGGACTACAAGAGACCCAGTACTTC. It codes for CSARVAGGLQETQYF.

In this sample, this clonotype turned up many times. The rearrangement uses TRBV28 and TRBJ2-7, with TRBD1 matching 11 bases. CDR1 is MDHEN, CDR2 SYDVKM, per germline. V dropped 5 bases and J dropped 1; count of bases not matched to a gene: 1. The CDR3 is made up of 14 amino acids. CDR3 protein: CASSGTGGSYEQYF. In DNA, the CDR3 is TGTGCCAGCAGTGGGACAGGGGGATCCTACGAGCAGTACTTC.

In this sample, this clonotype turned up many times. The rearrangement links TRBV20-1 to TRBJ2-3; TRBD2 matches at 9 bases. Germline V CDR1 and CDR2: DFQATT, SNEGSKA (reference sequence). Unmatched junction bases numbered 5, after V lost 3 bases and J lost 7 bases. The CDR3 contains 13 residues. CDR3 sequence (DNA): TGCAGTGCTAGGGGGACTAGCCTTTATACGCAGTATTTT. Protein sequence: CSARGTSLYTQYF.

This clonotype has at least ten counts. The chain employs TRBV11-3 and TRBJ2-5; TRBD1 aligns across 7 bases. This CDR3 is built from 16 residues. V trimming: 5 bases; J trimming: 1 base; junction bases outside the gene matches: 10. Germline values: CDR1 SGHNT, CDR2 YENEEA. CDR3 coding DNA: TGTGCCAGCAGCCTAATGGCGGCAGGGGGCCAAGAGACCCAGTACTTC. It codes for CASSLMAAGGQETQYF.

The sample holds a few counts of this clonotype. A read error is possible here, since a much larger clone lies one base away. The chain links TRBV5-1 to TRBJ1-2; 7 bases match TRBD1. The CDR3 sequence is 13 residues long. Losses at the gene ends were 7 bases for V and 6 bases for J; bases not matched to a gene: 9. Germline V CDR1 and CDR2: SGHRS, YFSETQ. CDR3 amino acids: CASCPARGNGYTF. The CDR3 DNA follows: TGCGCCAGCTGCCCGGCCAGGGGGAATGGCTACACCTTC.

In this sample, this clonotype turned up many times. The gene calls are TRBV5-1 and TRBJ2-3; weak D call: TRBD2 (5 bases). The CDR3 length is 14 residues. V lost 6 bases to trimming and J lost 4 bases, with 15 bases between them. Per the germline V gene, CDR1 is SGHRS and CDR2 is YFSETQ. The CDR3 region has the DNA TGCGCCAGCACCCCCGTCGGAGGCGCAGATACGCAGTATTTT. This codes for CASTPVGGADTQYF.

This clonotype was counted a few times. This chain uses TRBV28 with TRBJ1-2; 8 bases align to TRBD1. Per the germline V gene, CDR1 is MDHEN and CDR2 is SYDVKM. There are 16 residues in the CDR3. V lost 2 bases to trimming and J lost 7 bases; unmatched junction nucleotides: 12. The CDR3 region has the DNA TGTGCCAGCAGTTTAGACATGACAGGGGTGTGGGGTGGCTACACCTTC. Its protein is CASSLDMTGVWGGYTF.

As concerns this clonotype: This clone may be a read error of a much larger clone one base away. The V and J genes are TRBV20-1 and TRBJ2-5; 9 bases align to TRBD2. The J call may not be correct, given that the DNA end is closer to TRBJ2-1. There are 15 residues in the CDR3. Germline loops: CDR1 DFQATT, CDR2 SNEGSKA (reference sequence). The CDR3 bases are TGCAGTGCCCAATGGGGTAGCGGGAGCCAAGAGACCCAGTTCTTC. Translating gives CSAQWGSGSQETQFF.

This clonotype was found many times. This clone may be a read error of a much larger clone one base away. The chain couples TRBV19 to TRBJ1-5; the D is unclear. Germline V CDR1 and CDR2: LNHDA, SQIVND (reference sequence). Between the trimmed V and J ends, which lost 9 bases and 2 bases, there was a span of 11 bases. The CDR3 has 13 residues. CDR3 protein: CARGQDGNQPQHF. CDR3 DNA sequence: TGTGCCAGGGGCCAGGACGGCAATCAGCCCCAGCATTTT.

This clonotype was observed a handful of times. V usage is TRBV5-6 and J usage is TRBJ1-6, with D maybe TRBD1 (6 bases). CDR1 is SGHDT and CDR2 is YYEEEE in the germline V gene. V lost 0 bases and J lost 8, with 9 bases in between. The CDR3 is 14 residues long. Written as DNA, the CDR3 is TGTGCCAGCAGCTTGGGGCGACAGGATTCACCCCTCCACTTT. It specifies CASSLGRQDSPLHF. The variable domain in full, with the rest retrieved from reference TRBV5-6 and TRBJ1-6, is DAGVTQSPTHLIKTRGQQVTLRCSPKSGHDTVSWYQQALGQGPQFIFQYYEEEERQRGNFPDRFSGHQFPNYSSELNVNALLLGDSALYLCASSLGRQDSPLHFGNGTRLTVT.

The rearrangement uses TRBV20-1 and TRBJ1-4, with 11 bases lining up with TRBD1. The CDR3 sequence is 15 residues long. V lost 3 bases and J lost 10; bases outside the gene matches: 10. In germline, CDR1 is DFQATT, CDR2 SNEGSKA (reference sequence). The chain's CDR3 is CSARPSGTGGRKLFF. The DNA for the CDR3 is TGCAGTGCTAGGCCGTCCGGGACAGGGGGTAGAAAACTGTTTTTT.

This clonotype has ten or more counts. The chain combines TRBV13 with TRBJ2-1; 16 nucleotides line up with TRBD2. The germline CDR1 and CDR2 sequences are PRHDT and FYEKMQ (reference sequence). Trimming removed 5 bases from V and 6 bases from J; junction bases left unmatched: 13. The length of the CDR3 is 19 residues. The CDR3 here is CASSPATGTSGGAANEQFF. The CDR3 region has the DNA TGTGCCAGCAGCCCAGCGACTGGGACTAGCGGGGGGGCCGCCAATGAGCAGTTCTTC. The variable domain in full, completed from reference TRBV13 and TRBJ2-1, reads AAGVIQSPRHLIKEKRETATLKCYPIPRHDTVYWYQQGPGQDPQFLISFYEKMQSDKGSIPDRFSAQQFSDYHSELNMSSLELGDSALYFCASSPATGTSGGAANEQFFGPGTRLTVL.

The sample holds one count of this clonotype. The genes are TRBV7-9 and TRBJ1-2, with D possibly matching TRBD1 (6 bases). Between the trimmed V and J ends, which lost 2 bases and 3 bases, there was a span of 13 bases. The germline CDR1 and CDR2 sequences are SEHNR and FQNEAQ (reference sequence). This CDR3 comprises 15 residues. The CDR3 DNA reads TGTGCCAGCAGCTTAAGTGGCCGACAGGACTATGGCTACACCTTC. It specifies CASSLSGRQDYGYTF.

A remark on this clonotype: The CDR3 does not close with the conserved phenylalanine or tryptophan, likely indicating a read error. This chain connects TRBV27 to TRBJ1-1; 8 bases map to TRBD1. Germline CDR1 and CDR2: MNHEY and SMNVEV (reference sequence). Losses at the gene ends were 7 bases for V and 0 bases for J; bases not matched to a gene: 7. The length of the CDR3 is 15 residues. The CDR3 DNA reads TGTGCCAGCAACGCCCGGGACAGGTTGAACACTGAAGCTTTCCTT. Amino acids: CASNARDRLNTEAFL.

This chain joins TRBV7-8 and TRBJ2-1; 10 nucleotides agree with TRBD2. Germline loops: CDR1 SGHVS, CDR2 FQNEAQ. The V and J ends lost 5 bases and 2 bases, in that order; junction bases with no gene match: 6. This CDR3 has 16 residues. CDR3 nucleotide sequence: TGTGCCAGCAGCCGGCAAGCGGGGGGGCCCTACAATGAGCAGTTCTTC. It yields the protein CASSRQAGGPYNEQFF.

This clonotype was counted many times. This chain joins TRBV30 and TRBJ2-7; a possible D gene is TRBD1 (5 bases). Germline loops: CDR1 GTSNPN, CDR2 SVGIG (reference sequence). V lost 1 base and J 7 bases, leaving 11 bases between the germline ends. This CDR3 comprises 12 residues. CDR3 sequence (DNA): TGTGCCTGGAGTGCGCAGGGTTGGGAGCAGTACTTC. It translates to CAWSAQGWEQYF.

To note about this clonotype: One junction end does not reproduce the germline sequence, and a read error may be involved. This chain uses TRBV6-1 with TRBJ1-2; 9 positions agree with TRBD1. The CDR3 spans 14 residues. The germline gives CDR1 MNHNS, CDR2 SASEGT. The CDR3 DNA reads as TGTGCCAACAGTGGACAGGGGTCAAACTATGGCTACACCTTC. It yields the protein CANSGQGSNYGYTF.